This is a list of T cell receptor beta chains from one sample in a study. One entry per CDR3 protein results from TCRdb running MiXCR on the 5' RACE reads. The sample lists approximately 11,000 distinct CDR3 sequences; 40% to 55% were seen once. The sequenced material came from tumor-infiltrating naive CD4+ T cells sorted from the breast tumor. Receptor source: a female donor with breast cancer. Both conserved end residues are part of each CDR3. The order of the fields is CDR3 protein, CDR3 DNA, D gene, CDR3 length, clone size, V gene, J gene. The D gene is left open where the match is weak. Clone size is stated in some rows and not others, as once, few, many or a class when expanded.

CASSLAFGANTGELFF	TGCGCCAGCAGCTTGGCCTTCGGAGCGAACACCGGGGAGCTGTTTTTT	.	16	.	TRBV5-1	TRBJ2-2
CASRETGYDQPQHF	TGTGCCAGCAGAGAAACAGGGTACGATCAGCCCCAGCATTTT	.	14	few	TRBV6-6	TRBJ1-5
CASSIPRRGTGANVLTF	TGTGCCAGCAGTATCCCGCGCCGGGGGACTGGGGCCAACGTCCTGACTTTC	.	17	few	TRBV6-6	TRBJ2-6
CASSRTSGQETQYF	TGTGCCAGCAGTCGGACTAGCGGACAAGAGACCCAGTACTTC	TRBD2	14	medium-sized	TRBV6-5	TRBJ2-5
CASRPTGPGEPQHF	TGTGCCAGCAGACCCACAGGTCCAGGAGAGCCCCAGCATTTT	.	14	.	TRBV12-3/TRBV12-4	TRBJ1-5
CASSQRRGVEQFF	TGTGCCAGCAGCCAAAGGCGGGGGGTTGAGCAGTTCTTC	TRBD2	13	.	TRBV12-3/TRBV12-4	TRBJ2-1
CSAREGGRVYGYTF	TGCAGTGCTAGAGAAGGGGGTAGGGTCTATGGCTACACCTTC	.	14	medium-sized	TRBV20-1	TRBJ1-2
CASSSLGGRMNTEAFF	TGCGCCAGCAGCTCTCTGGGGGGCAGGATGAACACTGAAGCTTTCTTT	.	16	.	TRBV5-1	TRBJ1-1
CATTKQGSTEAFF	TGTGCCACTACCAAACAGGGAAGCACTGAAGCTTTCTTT	.	13	.	TRBV24-1	TRBJ1-1
CSARTGVSTEAFF	TGCAGTGCGAGGACAGGGGTCAGCACTGAAGCTTTCTTT	TRBD1	13	.	TRBV20-1	TRBJ1-1
CASSSSTELVYGYTF	TGTGCCAGCAGTTCGTCGACAGAGTTAGTCTATGGCTACACCTTC	.	15	.	TRBV6-2/TRBV6-3	TRBJ1-2
CSARQGITDTQYF	TGCAGTGCAAGACAGGGAATAACAGATACGCAGTATTTT	TRBD1	13	few	TRBV20-1	TRBJ2-3
CASRFGDTQYF	TGTGCCAGCAGGTTCGGGGATACGCAGTATTTT	.	11	.	TRBV12-3/TRBV12-4	TRBJ2-3
CASSLAYRGRKVETQYF	TGTGCCAGCAGCTTAGCGTACCGCGGGAGAAAGGTTGAGACCCAGTACTTC	TRBD2	17	.	TRBV7-8	TRBJ2-5
CSARNRTSGINGEQFF	TGCAGTGCTAGAAACCGGACTAGCGGGATAAACGGAGAGCAGTTCTTC	TRBD2	16	.	TRBV20-1	TRBJ2-1
CSVDGGDRYEKLFF	TGCAGCGTTGACGGGGGAGATCGGTATGAAAAACTGTTTTTT	.	14	.	TRBV29-1	TRBJ1-4
CASNPAGGTDTQYF	TGTGCCAGTAATCCAGCGGGAGGCACAGATACGCAGTATTTT	TRBD2	14	.	TRBV19	TRBJ2-3
CASRDAGEQFF	TGTGCCAGCAGAGACGCTGGTGAGCAGTTCTTC	.	11	.	TRBV6-8	TRBJ2-1
CASSPPWGRSQNIQYF	TGTGCCAGCAGCCCCCCCTGGGGTAGGAGCCAAAACATTCAGTACTTC	.	16	few	TRBV7-9	TRBJ2-4
CASRTSGIPYYNEQFF	TGTGCCAGTCGGACTAGCGGGATTCCCTATTACAATGAGCAGTTCTTC	TRBD2	16	few	TRBV6-2/TRBV6-3	TRBJ2-1
CASSQVLLADLNTGELFF	TGCGCCAGCAGCCAAGTACTACTAGCGGACCTGAACACCGGGGAGCTGTTTTTT	TRBD2	18	.	TRBV4-3	TRBJ2-2
CASSEPGQISYEQYF	TGTGCCAGCAGTGAGCCGGGACAGATATCCTACGAGCAGTACTTC	TRBD1	15	.	TRBV6-1	TRBJ2-7
CASSPRQANYGYTF	TGCGCCAGCAGCCCCAGACAGGCCAACTATGGCTACACCTTC	.	14	few	TRBV4-1	TRBJ1-2
CASSLSRGSTDTQYF	TGTGCCAGCAGCTTATCGCGGGGGAGCACAGATACGCAGTATTTT	TRBD2	15	.	TRBV7-2	TRBJ2-3
CASNGLSSHNEQFF	TGTGCCAGCAATGGGTTATCGTCGCACAATGAGCAGTTCTTC	.	14	few	TRBV6-5	TRBJ2-1
CASRAGGNEQFF	TGTGCCAGTCGAGCCGGCGGCAATGAGCAGTTCTTC	.	12	.	TRBV7-9	TRBJ2-1
CASSLTRGSEQYF	TGTGCCAGCAGCTTAACCCGGGGCTCCGAGCAGTACTTC	.	13	few	TRBV11-3	TRBJ2-7
CASSLVRGDGTGLFF	TGTGCCAGCAGCTTAGTTAGGGGAGACGGGACAGGGCTCTTCTTC	TRBD1	15	.	TRBV7-9	TRBJ2-1
CASSHRGDYGYTF	TGTGCCAGCAGTCACCGCGGGGATTATGGCTACACCTTC	.	13	.	TRBV11-1	TRBJ1-2
CASSLLPGSGELFF	TGTGCCAGCAGCTTACTCCCGGGGTCCGGGGAGCTGTTTTTT	.	14	.	TRBV7-3	TRBJ2-2
CASSWSMFDTQYF	TGTGCCAGCAGTTGGTCGATGTTTGATACGCAGTATTTT	.	13	few	TRBV6-2/TRBV6-3	TRBJ2-3
CASSQGWGWDGQFF	TGCGCCAGCAGCCAAGGCTGGGGGTGGGATGGGCAGTTCTTC	.	14	.	TRBV4-1	TRBJ2-1
CASSSTGSDGYTF	TGTGCCAGCAGCTCGACAGGGTCGGATGGCTACACCTTC	TRBD1	13	few	TRBV7-2	TRBJ1-2
CASSQEGKGSGANVLTF	TGCGCCAGCAGCCAAGAAGGGAAGGGATCTGGGGCCAACGTCCTGACTTTC	.	17	few	TRBV4-1	TRBJ2-6
CASNPDAGNEQFF	TGTGCCAGCAACCCAGATGCGGGAAATGAGCAGTTCTTC	.	13	.	TRBV11-3	TRBJ2-1
CATSRVVLKQETQYF	TGTGCCACCAGCAGAGTGGTCCTCAAACAAGAGACCCAGTACTTC	.	15	few	TRBV15	TRBJ2-5
CASSPGLASYEQYF	TGTGCCAGCAGTCCGGGACTAGCAAGCTACGAGCAGTACTTC	TRBD2	14	large	TRBV7-9	TRBJ2-7
CASSPRSTGLTPGANVLTF	TGTGCCAGCAGTCCTCGATCGACAGGGCTCACCCCTGGGGCCAACGTCCTGACTTTC	TRBD1	19	.	TRBV12-3/TRBV12-4	TRBJ2-6
CSFTTGSGYTF	TGCAGCTTCACGACAGGGAGTGGCTACACCTTC	TRBD1	11	medium-sized	TRBV29-1	TRBJ1-2
CASSQTGTVGEQFF	TGTGCCAGCAGCCAGACCGGGACCGTCGGTGAGCAGTTCTTC	.	14	few	TRBV4-2	TRBJ2-1
CASSLATGRSVSGANVLTF	TGTGCCAGCAGCTTAGCCACAGGGAGGAGTGTCTCTGGGGCCAACGTCCTGACTTTC	.	19	.	TRBV7-2	TRBJ2-6
CSALSDGETTEAFF	TGCAGTGCTTTATCGGACGGGGAGACCACTGAAGCTTTCTTT	.	14	.	TRBV20-1	TRBJ1-1
CSAREPGNIQYF	TGCAGTGCTAGAGAGCCGGGAAACATTCAGTACTTC	.	12	.	TRBV20-1	TRBJ2-4
CAISEPWAGGDNEQFF	TGTGCCATCAGTGAGCCTTGGGCAGGGGGGGACAATGAGCAGTTCTTC	.	16	few	TRBV10-3	TRBJ2-1
CASSLGGDEQFF	TGTGCCAGCAGCTTAGGGGGGGATGAGCAGTTCTTC	.	12	few	TRBV7-2	TRBJ2-1
CASSLAASGRGRYNEQFF	TGTGCCAGCAGCTTGGCTGCTAGCGGGAGGGGTCGTTACAATGAGCAGTTCTTC	TRBD2	18	.	TRBV5-5	TRBJ2-1
CSALGWPGGMNTEAFF	TGCAGCGCCCTCGGATGGCCAGGGGGTATGAACACTGAAGCTTTCTTT	TRBD1	16	few	TRBV29-1	TRBJ1-1
CASSFRAVNEQYF	TGTGCCAGCAGTTTTCGGGCGGTGAACGAGCAGTACTTC	.	13	few	TRBV6-2/TRBV6-3	TRBJ2-7
CASRITGRSYNSPLHF	TGTGCCAGCAGGATAACAGGGAGATCCTATAATTCACCCCTCCACTTT	.	16	.	TRBV6-5	TRBJ1-6
CASSLIGTGARMYEQYF	TGTGCCAGCAGCTTAATCGGGACAGGCGCGAGGATGTACGAGCAGTACTTC	TRBD1	17	.	TRBV11-2	TRBJ2-7
CASSLRLASGELFF	TGTGCCAGCAGCCTAAGACTAGCTTCCGGGGAGCTGTTTTTT	TRBD2	14	once	TRBV7-3	TRBJ2-2
CATLQGDTEAFF	TGTGCCACCTTACAGGGGGACACTGAAGCTTTCTTT	TRBD1	12	few	TRBV10-3	TRBJ1-1
CATSLSAGATGELFF	TGTGCCACCAGCCTATCAGCGGGCGCCACCGGGGAGCTGTTTTTT	.	15	few	TRBV15	TRBJ2-2
CASSPFWDTDSGANVLTF	TGTGCCAGCAGCCCATTTTGGGACACGGACTCTGGGGCCAACGTCCTGACTTTC	.	18	.	TRBV3-1	TRBJ2-6
CASSSPLRGRNEQFF	TGTGCCAGCAGTTCCCCCCTCAGGGGGCGCAATGAGCAGTTCTTC	TRBD1	15	few	TRBV27	TRBJ2-1
CASTLDFSGGYGYTF	TGCGCCAGTACCTTGGACTTTTCAGGGGGCTATGGCTACACCTTC	TRBD1	15	few	TRBV5-1	TRBJ1-2
CASSSRTGENSPLHF	TGTGCCAGCAGTTCCCGGACCGGGGAGAATTCACCCCTCCACTTT	.	15	.	TRBV12-3/TRBV12-4	TRBJ1-6
CASSLGRDRGFWGLNTEAFF	TGTGCTAGCAGCTTAGGCCGGGACAGGGGATTTTGGGGGCTGAACACTGAAGCTTTCTTT	TRBD1	20	.	TRBV7-7	TRBJ1-1